A single sample is the source of the 15 T cell receptor beta chains below, sequenced in a study of metastatic and nonmetastatic thyroid tumors. TCRdb ran MiXCR on the PCR reads. The repertoire includes about 11,000 clones, under 35% of them detected once, and about 17% sits in the top ten. No patient received treatment before thyroid surgery. The specimen was tumor tissue. The receptors shown here come from a female donor with papillary thyroid cancer or a benign thyroid nodule (not recorded which). Some clones in this sample may be carry-over from other donors' samples.

This clone is medium-sized by share. The V gene is TRBV20-1, the J gene TRBJ1-2, with 8 bases identical to TRBD1. The CDR3 has 16 amino acids. The J segment lost 6 bases and the V segment lost 4 bases, leaving 16 bases of the junction unmatched. CDR1 DFQATT and CDR2 SNEGSKA come from the germline V gene (reference sequence). The CDR3 is CSAKNRGSLLEDGYTF. The DNA for the CDR3 is TGCAGTGCTAAAAACAGGGGGAGCCTGCTGGAGGATGGCTACACCTTC.

In its sample, this clone is medium-sized (0.01 to 0.1%). The rearrangement links TRBV2 to TRBJ2-3; TRBD2 agrees at 9 bases. The CDR3 runs 15 residues. Germline V gives CDR1 SNHLY, CDR2 FYNNEI. V was clipped by 4 bases and J by 5 bases; unmatched bases: 7. The CDR3 DNA reads as TGTGCCAGCAGTGTGGGAGCGGGAGGCCAAGATACGCAGTATTTT. It is translated as CASSVGAGGQDTQYF.

This clone is labeled as medium-sized. V gene TRBV6-2 or TRBV6-3 combines with J gene TRBJ1-5; TRBD1 is a possible D gene (5 bases). Germline V lookup: CDR1 MNHEY, CDR2 SVGEGT. V lost 6 bases, J lost 1 base, and 10 bases lay in between. The CDR3 sequence is 14 residues long. The CDR3 protein is CASSHRQSNQPQHF. In DNA form, the CDR3 reads TGTGCCAGCAGCCACAGACAGAGCAATCAGCCCCAGCATTTT.

The chain employs TRBV2 and TRBJ2-2; 12 bases agree with TRBD2. V lost 10 bases to trimming and J lost 1 base; unmatched junction nucleotides: 10. Germline CDR1 is SNHLY and CDR2 is FYNNEI. This CDR3 is 17 amino acids long. Here the CDR3 DNA reads TGTGCCATCTCCGGGCTAGCGGGGGGGCAGAACACCGGGGAGCTGTTTTTT. It encodes CAISGLAGGQNTGELFF.

This chain links TRBV14 with TRBJ2-5; D not resolved. This CDR3 has 16 amino acids. With 10 bases removed from V and 6 bases from J, the gap between germline ends came to 27 bases. Germline assignment: CDR1 SGHDN and CDR2 FVKESK. CDR3 sequence: CANGHKLTGRMQTQYF. In DNA, the CDR3 is TGTGCCAACGGCCATAAATTGACGGGCCGAATGCAGACCCAGTACTTC.

This clone was recorded at least ten times. A junction boundary mismatches the germline segment, possibly from a read error. The V call is TRBV7-7, the J call TRBJ1-5; the D gene is possibly TRBD1 (6 bases). This CDR3 has 13 amino acids. Germline loops: CDR1 SSHAT, CDR2 FNYEAQ (reference sequence). CDR3 nucleotide sequence: TGTGCTAGCAGCCAACAGGGAGGTCAGCCCCAGCATTTT. Translating it yields CASSQQGGQPQHF.

By sample share, this clone is medium-sized. This chain joins TRBV28 and TRBJ2-2; possibly TRBD2 for D (7 bases). In germline, CDR1 is MDHEN, CDR2 SYDVKM. V lost 7 bases to trimming and J lost 9 bases, with 18 bases between them. This CDR3 comprises 14 residues. The DNA for the CDR3 is TGTGCCAGCACCGGGGGCGGGGGTATCAGGGAGCTGTTTTTT. Translation: CASTGGGGIRELFF. Full variable domain (outside the CDR3, taken from reference TRBV28 and TRBJ2-2): DVKVTQSSRYLVKRTGEKVFLECVQDMDHENMFWYRQDPGLGLRLIYFSYDVKMKEKGDIPEGYSVSREKKERFSLILESASTNQTSMYLCASTGGGGIRELFFGEGSRLTVL.

V usage is TRBV30 and J usage is TRBJ2-3; tentative D call: TRBD2 (5 bases). The CDR3 length is 14 residues. From germline, CDR1 is GTSNPN and CDR2 SVGIG (reference sequence). Deletions cut 2 bases from V and 1 base from J, with 10 bases between. CDR3 DNA sequence: TGTGCCTGGAGTATCCTCGGGGGCACAGATACGCAGTATTTT. Amino acid sequence: CAWSILGGTDTQYF.

This clone was observed many times. The CDR3 spells CASTPGQTYNEQFF. CDR3 nucleotides: TGCGCCAGCACACCGGGACAGACCTACAATGAGCAGTTCTTC. The chain joins TRBV5-1 to TRBJ2-1; 7 bases agree with TRBD1. The CDR3 totals 14 residues. The germline gives CDR1 SGHRS, CDR2 YFSETQ. The junction had 5 bases not matched to a gene; V was cut back by 6 bases and J by 2 bases.

In its sample, this clone ranks as large. The genes are TRBV20-1 and TRBJ2-7, with 10 bases identical to TRBD2. V shed 5 bases, J shed 1 base, and the junction held 5 bases outside the gene matches. This CDR3 has 14 amino acids. CDR1 is DFQATT, CDR2 SNEGSKA, per germline (reference sequence). CDR3 in amino acids: CSAPSGRASYEQYF. Written as DNA, the CDR3 is TGCAGTGCTCCTAGCGGGAGAGCGTCCTACGAGCAGTACTTC.

This chain links TRBV20-1 with TRBJ1-1; D unresolved. Trimming stripped 0 bases from V and 6 bases from J, with 8 bases between. CDR3 length equals 12 residues. Per germline, CDR1 DFQATT and CDR2 SNEGSKA (reference sequence). Here the CDR3 DNA reads TGCAGTGCTAGAGACCAGAGCCCTGAAGCTTTCTTT. Its protein product is CSARDQSPEAFF.

This sequence joins TRBV5-8 and TRBJ2-3; unclear D gene. V shed 0 bases and J shed 4 bases, with 9 bases lying between them. The CDR3 is 14 residues long. CDR1 and CDR2 from the germline V gene are SGHTS and YDEGEE. CDR3 in amino acids: CASSLGIAADTQYF. The CDR3 DNA reads TGTGCCAGCAGCTTGGGGATAGCTGCAGATACGCAGTATTTT.

This chain links TRBV6-1 with TRBJ1-1; TRBD1 is a possible D gene (5 bases). The CDR3 has 14 residues. Germline V CDR1 and CDR2: MNHNS, SASEGT. V lost 6 bases and J lost 1, with 12 bases in between. The CDR3 is CASSLRQQNTEAFF. The CDR3 DNA reads TGTGCCAGCAGCCTGAGACAGCAGAACACTGAAGCTTTCTTT.

This clone was observed many times. V is TRBV5-1 and J is TRBJ1-5; 7 bases align to TRBD1. This CDR3 spans 13 amino acids. With 4 bases clipped from V and 4 bases from J, the junction kept 2 bases outside the gene matches. Per the germline V gene, CDR1 is SGHRS and CDR2 is YFSETQ. The DNA of the CDR3 is TGCGCCAGCAGCCCAGGGGGGAATCAGCCCCAGCATTTT. Its translation is CASSPGGNQPQHF. The full variable domain, completed using reference TRBV5-1 and TRBJ1-5, is KAGVTQTPRYLIKTRGQQVTLSCSPISGHRSVSWYQQTPGQGLQFLFEYFSETQRNKGNFPGRFSGRQFSNSRSEMNVSTLELGDSALYLCASSPGGNQPQHFGDGTRLSIL.

The sample holds many counts of this clone. This chain uses TRBV6-7 with TRBJ2-5; 8 bases align to TRBD2. TRBV6-7 falls under the ORF class, with uncertain function. The CDR3 sequence is 14 residues long. Trimming removed 8 bases from V and 2 bases from J; junction bases left unmatched: 7. The chain's CDR3 is CASFTSGEQETQYF. The CDR3 DNA reads as TGTGCCAGCTTCACTAGCGGAGAGCAAGAGACCCAGTACTTC.